Listed here are 24 T cell receptor beta chains from one sample, sequenced in a study of blood T cell repertoires in COVID-19. Method: immunoSEQ multiplex PCR; TCRdb's copy keeps in-frame clones and lacks some. The sample has about 220,000 clones, approximately 86% seen once; the top ten hold approximately 4%. The material sequenced was peripheral blood. The origin of the receptors is a woman of 80 years or more with acute or convalescent COVID-19.

The rearrangement links TRBV20-1 to TRBJ1-2; no clear D. This CDR3 is built from 14 residues. Trimming stripped 3 bases from V and 6 bases from J, with 17 bases between. CDR1 and CDR2 (germline): DFQATT, SNEGSKA (reference sequence). The CDR3, as DNA: TGCAGTGCTAGTCTACCCAACGGGAGGGATGGCTACACCTTC. Amino acid sequence: CSASLPNGRDGYTF.

The V call is TRBV3-1 (or the pseudogene TRBV3-2), the J call TRBJ2-1; 10 bases line up with TRBD1. This CDR3 is 16 amino acids long. Germline trimming cut 5 bases from V and 5 bases from J; bases unmatched to any gene: 9. Germline CDR1 LGHDT, CDR2 YNNKEL (reference sequence). The CDR3 sequence is CASSSAAGTGDNEQFF. Written as DNA, the CDR3 is TGTGCCAGCAGCTCCGCCGCCGGGACAGGGGACAATGAGCAGTTCTTC.

The J gene is TRBJ2-7, the V gene TRBV7-3; TRBD2 matches at 7 bases. The CDR3 totals 15 residues. CDR1 is SGHTA and CDR2 is FQGTGA in the germline V gene. V was pared by 2 bases and J by 4 bases, with 8 bases of the junction left unmatched. Here the CDR3 DNA reads TGTGCCAGCAGCTTAGCGGGACTATCGGGTTACGAGCAGTACTTC. Translated, it gives CASSLAGLSGYEQYF. Full variable domain (outside the CDR3, taken from reference TRBV7-3 and TRBJ2-7): GAGVSQTPSNKVTEKGKYVELRCDPISGHTALYWYRQSLGQGPEFLIYFQGTGAADDSGLPNDRFFAVRPEGSVSTLKIQRTERGDSAVYLCASSLAGLSGYEQYFGPGTRLTVT.

The rearrangement links TRBV7-6 to TRBJ2-3; D perhaps matches TRBD2 (5 bases). CDR1 is SGHVS, CDR2 FNYEAQ, per germline. This CDR3 spans 13 amino acids. Trimming took off 2 bases at V and 5 bases at J, with 8 bases between the two ends. CDR3 in DNA: TGTGCCAGCAGCTTATCGGGGAGAGATACGCAGTATTTT. Protein: CASSLSGRDTQYF.

The chain has TRBV7-2 and TRBJ2-3, with 9 bases lining up with TRBD2. V shed 1 base, J shed 1 base, and the junction held 3 bases outside the gene matches. In germline, CDR1 is SGHTA, CDR2 FQGNSA. The CDR3 is made up of 16 amino acids. The CDR3 DNA sequence: TGTGCCAGCAGCTTAGAGCAGCGGGGGGGCACAGATACGCAGTATTTT. Amino acid sequence: CASSLEQRGGTDTQYF.

The CDR3 sequence is CASSIGTIRDTQYF. The DNA of the CDR3 is TGTGCCAGTAGTATAGGGACTATCCGGGATACGCAGTATTTT. The chain carries TRBV19 and TRBJ2-3, with D maybe TRBD2 (6 bases). Germline V gene sequence: CDR1 LNHDA, CDR2 SQIVND (reference sequence). The CDR3 covers 14 residues. Trimming took 1 base from V and 6 from J, leaving 11 bases between them. The full variable domain, rest sourced from reference TRBV19 and TRBJ2-3, is DGGITQSPKYLFRKEGQNVTLSCEQNLNHDAMYWYRQDPGQGLRLIYYSQIVNDFQKGDIAEGYSVSREKKESFPLTVTSAQKNPTAFYLCASSIGTIRDTQYFGPGTRLTVL.

The chain uses TRBV4-2 and TRBJ2-2; 10 bases align to TRBD2. The CDR3 extends over 18 amino acids. The ends lost 1 base at V and 1 base at J; junction bases unmatched: 6. Germline V gene data show CDR1 as LGHNA and CDR2 as YNFKEQ. In DNA form, the CDR3 reads TGTGCCAGCAGCCAAGGACGCTTAGCGGGGGGGAACACCGGGGAGCTGTTTTTT. This gives the protein CASSQGRLAGGNTGELFF.

Comment on this clone: The sample has other DNA sequences that encode this CDR3 too. The chain joins TRBV7-8 to TRBJ2-2, with D possibly being TRBD2 (7 bases). Germline V gene sequence: CDR1 SGHVS, CDR2 FQNEAQ. The CDR3 contains 17 residues. V was clipped by 6 bases and J by 0 bases, with 17 bases between them. The chain's CDR3 is CASSIIGGGPNTGELFF. In DNA form, the CDR3 reads TGTGCCAGCAGTATCATAGGGGGGGGCCCGAACACCGGGGAGCTGTTTTTT.

The chain employs TRBV29-1 and TRBJ2-3; TRBD2 is a possible D gene (6 bases). V lost 7 bases, J lost 3 bases, and 14 bases lay in between. The germline gives CDR1 SQVTM, CDR2 ANQGSEA. The CDR3 contains 13 residues. The CDR3: CSGEMGGTDTQYF. CDR3 nucleotide sequence: TGCAGCGGGGAAATGGGGGGAACAGATACGCAGTATTTT.

The chain is built from TRBV2 and TRBJ1-3, with D hard to call. CDR1 and CDR2 (germline): SNHLY, FYNNEI. The V end lost 9 bases, the J end lost 1 base, and 10 bases lay between the germline ends. CDR3 length: 13 residues. CDR3 region: CARGGGSGNTIYF. The CDR3 DNA sequence: TGTGCCAGGGGTGGCGGATCTGGAAACACCATATATTTT. Complete variable domain (other parts from reference TRBV2 and TRBJ1-3): EPEVTQTPSHQVTQMGQEVILRCVPISNHLYFYWYRQILGQKVEFLVSFYNNEISEKSEIFDDQFSVERPDGSNFTLKIRSTKLEDSAMYFCARGGGSGNTIYFGEGSWLTVV.

This clone came up a few times. V is TRBV7-2 and J is TRBJ1-2; D gene ambiguous. Germline CDR1 and CDR2: SGHTA and FQGNSA. Trimming removed 3 bases from V and 8 bases from J, with 10 bases in between. The CDR3 contains 12 residues. CDR3 nucleotides: TGTGCCAGCAGCTTCGGACTCGGGGGCTACACCTTC. Residues: CASSFGLGGYTF.

The chain joins TRBV5-1 to TRBJ1-1, with 8 bases identical to TRBD1. CDR3 size: 15 residues. CDR1 SGHRS and CDR2 YFSETQ come from the germline V gene. The junction had 6 bases not matched to a gene; V was cut back by 4 bases and J by 1 base. The CDR3 loop is CASSPRTGTNTEAFF. The CDR3 coding sequence is TGCGCCAGCAGCCCCCGGACAGGGACGAACACTGAAGCTTTCTTT.

The chain joins TRBV27 to TRBJ2-2; a possible D gene is TRBD1 (5 bases). Trimming took 3 bases from V and 6 from J, leaving 26 bases between them. Germline V gene lookup returns CDR1 MNHEY and CDR2 SMNVEV (reference sequence). The CDR3 runs 19 residues. The CDR3 coding sequence is TGTGCCAGCAGTTTGGGAACAGGCCAACAATATTTCGAAGCCGGGGAGCTGTTTTTT. It yields the protein CASSLGTGQQYFEAGELFF.

This sequence joins TRBV15 and TRBJ1-6; D gene unclear. The CDR3 length is 13 residues. Germline CDR1 LNHNV, CDR2 YYDKDF (reference sequence). Between the trimmed V and J ends, which lost 5 bases and 10 bases, there was a span of 12 bases. The CDR3 DNA follows: TGTGCCACCAGCTCCGGGAGGAGGTCACCCCTCCACTTT. Translating it yields CATSSGRRSPLHF.

J is TRBJ1-1 and V is TRBV7-2, with D maybe TRBD1 (5 bases). Trimming shortened V by 1 base and J by 1 base, and 7 bases separated the two germline ends. Germline-derived CDR1 and CDR2 are SGHTA and FQGNSA. The CDR3 is made up of 14 amino acids. The CDR3 nucleotides read TGTGCCAGCAGCTTAGGGGGGGAGAACACTGAAGCTTTCTTT. Translation: CASSLGGENTEAFF.

V gene TRBV11-1 combines with J gene TRBJ2-7, with 9 bases identical to TRBD1. This CDR3 spans 15 amino acids. Germline values: CDR1 SGHAT, CDR2 FQDESV (reference sequence). The J segment lost 7 bases and the V segment lost 6 bases, leaving 13 bases of the junction unmatched. This chain's CDR3 is CASSPRDRVSGEQYF. The CDR3 nucleotides are TGTGCCAGCAGTCCCCGGGACAGGGTATCGGGGGAGCAGTACTTC.

J is TRBJ1-2 and V is TRBV7-2, with D uncertain. The CDR3 consists of 13 residues. Germline CDR1 is SGHTA and CDR2 is FQGNSA. V lost 2 bases and J 6 bases, leaving 10 bases between the germline ends. CDR3 coding DNA: TGTGCCAGCAGCTTATCGAGGTGGGATGGCTACACCTTC. This encodes CASSLSRWDGYTF.

This chain links TRBV6-6 with TRBJ1-5; 11 bases are a match to TRBD1. Germline CDR1 MNHNY, CDR2 SVGAGI (reference sequence). CDR3 length: 18 amino acids. The V segment lost 6 bases and the J segment 0 bases; nucleotides outside the gene matches: 10. The CDR3 sequence: CASSRGDRGISSNQPQHF. CDR3 coding DNA: TGTGCCAGCAGCCGAGGGGACAGGGGGATCTCTAGCAATCAGCCCCAGCATTTT.

This clone was picked up one time. The chain links TRBV6-6 to TRBJ2-2; D call uncertain. This CDR3 is 16 amino acids long. Between the trimmed V and J ends, which lost 2 bases and 1 base, there was a span of 11 bases. Germline-derived CDR1 and CDR2 are MNHNY and SVGAGI (reference sequence). As DNA, the CDR3 is TGTGCCAGCAGTTACGGGTACAGCATGAACACCGGGGAGCTGTTTTTT. Amino acid sequence: CASSYGYSMNTGELFF.

Comment on this clone: The junction departs from germline at one end; a sequencing error may be responsible. The chain employs TRBV12-3 or TRBV12-4 and TRBJ1-2; TRBD1 aligns across 8 bases. This CDR3 is built from 11 residues. Here the CDR3 reads CASSTRGRLRF. CDR3 coding DNA: TGTGCCAGCAGTACCAGGGGGCGCTTAAGGTTC.

The table lists this clone with a count of one. This chain links TRBV7-9 with TRBJ1-1, with TRBD1 as a possible D gene (5 bases). The V gene's germline CDR1 is SEHNR and CDR2 FQNEAQ (reference sequence). V was cut by 5 bases and J by 7 bases, with 14 bases left in between. The CDR3 length is 13 residues. CDR3 sequence: CASSRPKTDEAFF. DNA for the CDR3: TGTGCCAGCAGCCGACCGAAGACAGATGAAGCTTTCTTT.

The V call is TRBV19, the J call TRBJ1-6; 7 bases agree with TRBD1. This CDR3 region has 17 residues. Trimming removed 6 bases from V and 3 bases from J; junction bases left unmatched: 11. Germline V CDR1 and CDR2: LNHDA, SQIVND (reference sequence). CDR3 sequence: CASRPTGTVFYNSPLHF. CDR3 bases: TGTGCCAGTAGACCCACCGGGACAGTCTTCTATAATTCACCCCTCCACTTT.

The sample holds a few counts of this clone. The chain is built from TRBV7-9 and TRBJ1-1, with D possibly TRBD1 on 6 matching bases. This CDR3 comprises 15 residues. The germline CDR1 and CDR2 sequences are SEHNR and FQNEAQ (reference sequence). Trimming took 1 base from V and 3 from J, leaving 12 bases between them. The CDR3 nucleotides are TGTGCCAGCAGCTTAGACAGGGCTGGGGACACTGAAGCTTTCTTT. Residues: CASSLDRAGDTEAFF.

V and J are TRBV7-2 and TRBJ1-2; 10 nucleotides match TRBD1. This CDR3 comprises 17 residues. The junction had 13 bases not matched to a gene; V was cut back by 5 bases and J by 4 bases. Germline V gives CDR1 SGHTA, CDR2 FQGNSA. The CDR3, as DNA: TGTGCCAGCAGCCTCATAGGGACAGGGGTGTGGGGCTATGGCTACACCTTC. This gives the protein CASSLIGTGVWGYGYTF.